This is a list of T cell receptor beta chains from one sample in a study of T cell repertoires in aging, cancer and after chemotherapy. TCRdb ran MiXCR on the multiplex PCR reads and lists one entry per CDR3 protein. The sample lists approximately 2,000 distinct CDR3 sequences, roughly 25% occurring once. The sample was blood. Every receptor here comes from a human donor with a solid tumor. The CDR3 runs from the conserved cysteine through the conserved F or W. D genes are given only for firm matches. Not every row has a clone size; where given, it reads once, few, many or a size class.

cdr3_aa: CASTLTSGIGETQYF; cdr3_nt: TGTGCCAGTACTTTGACTAGCGGGATAGGGGAGACCCAGTACTTC; v_call: TRBV19; d_call: TRBD2; j_call: TRBJ2-5; clone_size: medium-sized; cdr3_length: 15
cdr3_aa: CASSIQGIMNTEAFF; cdr3_nt: TGTGCCAGTAGTATTCAGGGGATCATGAACACTGAAGCTTTCTTT; v_call: TRBV19; d_call: -; j_call: TRBJ1-1; clone_size: medium-sized; cdr3_length: 15
cdr3_aa: CASRITGYEQYF; cdr3_nt: TGTGCCAGCAGGATAACAGGGTACGAGCAGTACTTC; v_call: TRBV28; d_call: -; j_call: TRBJ2-7; clone_size: few; cdr3_length: 12
cdr3_aa: CASSERGAAGANVLTF; cdr3_nt: TGTGCCAGCAGTGAAAGGGGGGCAGCTGGGGCCAACGTCCTGACTTTC; v_call: TRBV25-1; d_call: -; j_call: TRBJ2-6; clone_size: -; cdr3_length: 16
cdr3_aa: CASSAVGSTDTQYF; cdr3_nt: TGTGCCAGCAGCGCAGTGGGAAGCACAGATACGCAGTATTTT; v_call: TRBV11-1; d_call: -; j_call: TRBJ2-3; clone_size: medium-sized; cdr3_length: 14
cdr3_aa: CASSQAPRGGAGEKLFF; cdr3_nt: TGTGCCAGCAGCCAAGCCCCCCGAGGGGGGGCCGGCGAAAAACTGTTTTTT; v_call: TRBV4-3; d_call: -; j_call: TRBJ1-4; clone_size: once; cdr3_length: 17
cdr3_aa: CSARAGEVYNSPLHF; cdr3_nt: TGCAGTGCTAGGGCAGGGGAAGTCTATAATTCACCCCTCCACTTT; v_call: TRBV20-1; d_call: -; j_call: TRBJ1-6; clone_size: -; cdr3_length: 15
cdr3_aa: CASSYEGGTEAFF; cdr3_nt: TGTGCCAGCAGTTACGAGGGGGGAACTGAAGCTTTCTTT; v_call: TRBV6-5; d_call: -; j_call: TRBJ1-1; clone_size: medium-sized; cdr3_length: 13
cdr3_aa: CASSLRAANTGELFF; cdr3_nt: TGTGCCAGCAGCTTACGGGCCGCGAACACCGGGGAGCTGTTTTTT; v_call: TRBV7-9; d_call: -; j_call: TRBJ2-2; clone_size: medium-sized; cdr3_length: 15
cdr3_aa: CSARALDRVETQYF; cdr3_nt: TGCAGTGCTAGAGCCTTAGACAGGGTCGAGACCCAGTACTTC; v_call: TRBV20-1; d_call: TRBD1; j_call: TRBJ2-5; clone_size: medium-sized; cdr3_length: 14
cdr3_aa: CASSQDRGSQAFF; cdr3_nt: TGTGCCAGCAGCCAAGACAGGGGCAGTCAAGCTTTCTTT; v_call: TRBV4-2; d_call: -; j_call: TRBJ1-1; clone_size: -; cdr3_length: 13
cdr3_aa: CASSLRGTGSYNEQFF; cdr3_nt: TGTGCCAGCAGTTTACGGGGGACAGGCTCCTACAATGAGCAGTTCTTC; v_call: TRBV27; d_call: TRBD1; j_call: TRBJ2-1; clone_size: medium-sized; cdr3_length: 16
cdr3_aa: CASSLAGGKRNEQFF; cdr3_nt: TGTGCCAGCAGCTTGGCGGGAGGGAAGCGGAATGAGCAGTTCTTC; v_call: TRBV7-3; d_call: TRBD2; j_call: TRBJ2-1; clone_size: -; cdr3_length: 15
cdr3_aa: CASSYSLAGGTDTQYF; cdr3_nt: TGTGCCAGCAGTTATTCCCTGGCGGGAGGAACAGATACGCAGTATTTT; v_call: TRBV6-6; d_call: TRBD2; j_call: TRBJ2-3; clone_size: medium-sized; cdr3_length: 16
cdr3_aa: CASLRGWAGDTQYF; cdr3_nt: TGCGCCAGCCTCAGGGGTTGGGCCGGAGATACGCAGTATTTT; v_call: TRBV5-1; d_call: -; j_call: TRBJ2-3; clone_size: -; cdr3_length: 14
cdr3_aa: CASAFLGGSGELFF; cdr3_nt: TGTGCTAGTGCCTTCTTGGGGGGATCCGGGGAGCTGTTTTTT; v_call: TRBV12-5; d_call: -; j_call: TRBJ2-2; clone_size: -; cdr3_length: 14
cdr3_aa: CASSATGTRYEQYF; cdr3_nt: TGTGCCAGCAGCGCGACCGGGACTAGATACGAGCAGTACTTC; v_call: TRBV6-2/TRBV6-3; d_call: TRBD2; j_call: TRBJ2-7; clone_size: -; cdr3_length: 14
cdr3_aa: CASIWTSNTEAFF; cdr3_nt: TGTGCCAGCATATGGACTAGTAACACTGAAGCTTTCTTT; v_call: TRBV6-1; d_call: -; j_call: TRBJ1-1; clone_size: medium-sized; cdr3_length: 13
cdr3_aa: CSRATVYPPCVYGYTF; cdr3_nt: TGTTCCCGAGCGACCGTCTACCCGCCGTGCGTCTATGGCTACACCTTC; v_call: TRBV19; d_call: -; j_call: TRBJ1-2; clone_size: medium-sized; cdr3_length: 16
cdr3_aa: CASSVPGHRSYEQYF; cdr3_nt: TGTGCCAGCAGTGTCCCGGGACATCGCTCCTACGAGCAGTACTTC; v_call: TRBV28; d_call: -; j_call: TRBJ2-7; clone_size: -; cdr3_length: 15
cdr3_aa: CASSRTGTSIWEQFF; cdr3_nt: TGTGCCAGCAGCCGAACCGGGACTAGCATTTGGGAGCAGTTCTTC; v_call: TRBV14; d_call: TRBD2; j_call: TRBJ2-1; clone_size: medium-sized; cdr3_length: 15
cdr3_aa: CSARGLAGVRGSYNEQFF; cdr3_nt: TGCAGTGCTCGGGGACTAGCGGGAGTTAGGGGAAGCTACAATGAGCAGTTCTTC; v_call: TRBV20-1; d_call: TRBD2; j_call: TRBJ2-1; clone_size: -; cdr3_length: 18
cdr3_aa: CASSFGQGANGYTF; cdr3_nt: TGTGCCAGCAGTTTTGGACAGGGGGCGAATGGCTACACCTTC; v_call: TRBV6-5; d_call: TRBD1; j_call: TRBJ1-2; clone_size: medium-sized; cdr3_length: 14
cdr3_aa: CSAAGLAGTEQYF; cdr3_nt: TGCAGTGCTGCCGGACTAGCGGGGACCGAGCAGTACTTC; v_call: TRBV20-1; d_call: TRBD2; j_call: TRBJ2-7; clone_size: -; cdr3_length: 13
cdr3_aa: CASSFIWHSRTEAFF; cdr3_nt: TGTGCCAGCAGCTTTATTTGGCATTCGCGGACTGAAGCTTTCTTT; v_call: TRBV11-2; d_call: -; j_call: TRBJ1-1; clone_size: -; cdr3_length: 15
cdr3_aa: CASSFPGAATYEQYF; cdr3_nt: TGTGCCAGCAGTTTTCCCGGGGCAGCGACCTACGAGCAGTACTTC; v_call: TRBV28; d_call: -; j_call: TRBJ2-7; clone_size: few; cdr3_length: 15